This note documents a single T cell receptor beta chain sequence. Its target antigen remains unknown. One base away there is no much larger clone; base qualities are not given. The library came from the immunoSEQ multiplex PCR assay. The table comes from immuneACCESS by way of TCRdb, which keeps in-frame sequences with V and J called. Part of the clones is missing from these tables; in studies checked, under half for an unresolved V gene and the rest for unknown reasons. The sample records 500 to 650 clones, 80% to 90% of which are singletons. The top ten clones comprise 78% of the sample. This sample was taken from a study of cutaneous CD30+ T cell lymphoproliferative disorder and hepatitis E (dated by TCRdb to the late 2010s). According to the germline V gene (reference sequence), CDR1 reads GTSNPN and CDR2 reads SVGIG. Including cysteine and phenylalanine, the CDR3 has 13 amino acids. The read is trimmed to its CDR3 DNA, 39 bases read in frame from base 1. V is cut by 2 bases and J by 2 bases, and the space between the germline ends is 7 bases.

The sequencing sample was made of liver tissue. This clonotype originated in a human donor with a cutaneous T cell lymphoproliferative disorder associated with hepatitis E virus. This receptor chain uses TRBV30 and TRBJ2-1; the D gene remains uncertain. The CDR3 in this case is CAWSFSPYNEQFF. The DNA sequence is as follows: TGTGCCTGGAGTTTTAGCCCCTACAATGAGCAGTTCTTC.